This T cell receptor (beta chain) was captured in a study of a mutant IDH1 vaccine in newly diagnosed glioma. Time point meaning: baseline, week 1 (first vaccination visit). Treatment noted: pre-vaccination baseline after standard-of-care therapy. Using immunoSEQ multiplex PCR, the repertoire was profiled, and TCRdb retains in-frame clones only, with some absent. The sample carries about 88,000 clones, around 80% recorded once. The CDR3 has 13 amino acids. V was clipped by 3 bases and J by 1 base, with 6 bases between them. Germline V gene lookup returns CDR1 MRHNA and CDR2 SNTAGT. The TCR sequence derives from a middle-aged man with glioma. Some clones in this sample may be carry-over from other donors' samples. This sample comprised PBMCs, obtained from a glioma patient treated with radiotherapy, temozolomide or both. This chain joins TRBV6-4 and TRBJ2-5; the D gene is possibly TRBD1 (5 bases). The CDR3 nucleotides read TGTGCCAGCAGTGAAGGGGCCCAAGAGACCCAGTACTTC. Amino acid sequence: CASSEGAQETQYF.